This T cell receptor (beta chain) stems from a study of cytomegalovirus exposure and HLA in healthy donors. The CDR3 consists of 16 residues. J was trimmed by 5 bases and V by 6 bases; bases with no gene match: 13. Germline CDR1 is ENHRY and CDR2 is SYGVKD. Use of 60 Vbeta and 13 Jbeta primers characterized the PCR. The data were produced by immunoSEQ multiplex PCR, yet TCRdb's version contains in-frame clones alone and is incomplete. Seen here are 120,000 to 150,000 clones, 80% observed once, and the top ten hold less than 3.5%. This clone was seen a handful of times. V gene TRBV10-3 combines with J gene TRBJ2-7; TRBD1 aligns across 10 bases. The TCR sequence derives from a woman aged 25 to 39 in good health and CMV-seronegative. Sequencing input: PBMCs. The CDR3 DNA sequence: TGTGCCATCAGGGGGGGACAGGGGACTTCCCGGGACGAGCAGTACTTC. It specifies CAIRGGQGTSRDEQYF.